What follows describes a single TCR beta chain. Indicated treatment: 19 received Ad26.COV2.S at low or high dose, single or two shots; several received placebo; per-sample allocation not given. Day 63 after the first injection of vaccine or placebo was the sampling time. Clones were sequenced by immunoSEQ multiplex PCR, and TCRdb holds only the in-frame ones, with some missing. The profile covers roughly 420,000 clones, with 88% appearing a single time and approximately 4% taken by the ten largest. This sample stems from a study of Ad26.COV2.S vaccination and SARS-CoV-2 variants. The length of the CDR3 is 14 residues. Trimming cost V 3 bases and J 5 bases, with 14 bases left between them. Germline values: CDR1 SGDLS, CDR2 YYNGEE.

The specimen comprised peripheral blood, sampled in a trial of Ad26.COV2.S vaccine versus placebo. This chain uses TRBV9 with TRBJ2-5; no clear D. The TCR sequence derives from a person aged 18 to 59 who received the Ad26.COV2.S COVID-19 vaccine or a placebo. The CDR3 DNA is TGTGCCAGCAGCGCCCTCAGTACATCGGAGACCCAGTACTTC. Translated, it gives CASSALSTSETQYF.